This T cell receptor beta chain is drawn from a study of T cell repertoires in cytomegalovirus infection. About the research overall: Researchers turned to recently identified HLA-C-restricted CMV epitopes as well as well-studied HLA-B-restricted ones. Public signatures in TCR beta pointed to CMV infection and matching HLA type.

Germline-derived CDR1 and CDR2 are MDHEN and SYDVKM. There are 11 residues in the CDR3. Trimming shortened V by 3 bases and J by 8 bases, and 7 bases separated the two germline ends. Turning to this clonotype: The antigen is unknown.

TCRdb analysed the reads with MiXCR anew, one entry per CDR3 protein. The table has around 300,000 distinct CDR3 sequences, 20% to 25% seen once. Study-wide results and limits: Ex vivo, HLA-C-restricted CMV-specific TCR beta clonotypes prevailed over the rest of the response.

The source material was cultured PBMCs, sampled from culture after CMV antigen stimulation. The V and J genes are TRBV28 and TRBJ1-1; the D is unclear. This TCR was sampled from a human donor in good health (CMV status not recorded). Some clones in this sample may be carry-over from other donors' samples. CDR3 loop: CASSFREEAFF. The CDR3 DNA sequence: TGTGCCAGCAGTTTCCGAGAGGAAGCTTTCTTT.